The clone carrying this T cell receptor beta chain showed up just a few times. Its target is not known. This specimen comes from a study of vaccination and CD4 T cells after COVID-19. At the Johns Hopkins FTIC core, DNA taken from cultured CD4+ T cells was sequenced by way of the Oncomine TCR Beta short-read assay. TCRdb reprocessed the PCR reads via MiXCR and lists one record per CDR3 protein. This table has roughly 16,000 distinct CDR3 sequences, roughly 50% appearing once. Stated treatment: 10-day PBMC culture with coronavirus spike peptide pools or control peptides (ViraFEST assay). The source is a human donor who had recovered from COVID-19. Input material: CD4+ T cells from blood, cultured in vitro.

The CDR3 loop is CSAKDTGGNNQPQHF. The DNA of the CDR3 is TGCAGTGCTAAGGATACAGGGGGTAACAATCAGCCCCAGCATTTT. The chain couples TRBV20-1 to TRBJ1-5; 8 bases line up with TRBD1. CDR3 size: 15 residues. V lost 4 bases and J lost 3; bases outside the gene matches: 8. Germline V gene lookup returns CDR1 DFQATT and CDR2 SNEGSKA (reference sequence).